A single sample gave rise to the 7 T cell receptor beta chains below, sequenced in a study of blood T cell repertoires in COVID-19. Libraries were prepared by immunoSEQ multiplex PCR; TCRdb keeps only in-frame clonotypes and omits some of them. The sample consists of roughly 200,000 clones, roughly 90% of them appearing once. The sequenced sample was peripheral blood. The receptors stem from a man aged 50-59 years with COVID-19, enrolled during active disease.

V and J are TRBV19 and TRBJ2-5; tentative D call: TRBD2 (5 bases). This CDR3 is built from 12 residues. Germline V gene data show CDR1 as LNHDA and CDR2 as SQIVND (reference sequence). Trimming pared 7 bases from V and 7 bases from J, leaving 13 bases between. The CDR3 DNA sequence: TGTGCCAGTACACCGCCTGAGGGGACCCAGTACTTC. Protein sequence: CASTPPEGTQYF.

The chain recombines TRBV10-2 with TRBJ2-7, with a possible D match to TRBD2 (6 bases). There are 14 residues in the CDR3. V gave up 0 bases and J gave up 3 bases, with 9 bases separating them. Per the germline V gene, CDR1 is WSHSY and CDR2 is SAAADI. The chain's CDR3 is CASSESGGGYEQYF. DNA of the CDR3: TGCGCCAGCAGTGAGTCGGGAGGAGGCTACGAGCAGTACTTC.

J is TRBJ1-6 and V is TRBV27; D uncertain. Germline V gene lookup returns CDR1 MNHEY and CDR2 SMNVEV (reference sequence). The CDR3 is 15 amino acids. V dropped 3 bases and J dropped 0 bases, with 6 bases sitting between them. CDR3: CASSLMASYNSPLHF. The DNA for the CDR3 is TGTGCCAGCAGTTTGATGGCCTCCTATAATTCACCCCTCCACTTT.

The rearrangement joins TRBV15 to TRBJ1-1; D is perhaps TRBD1 (6 bases). The V end was cut by 3 bases, the J end by 4 bases, with 21 bases between. Germline V gene lookup returns CDR1 LNHNV and CDR2 YYDKDF (reference sequence). The CDR3 covers 17 residues. Written as DNA, the CDR3 is TGTGCCACCAGCAGGGGCAGGGGCCCCCTCATGAGCACTGAAGCTTTCTTT. Translating gives CATSRGRGPLMSTEAFF.

The J gene is TRBJ2-7, the V gene TRBV6-5; 7 nucleotides match TRBD2. CDR1 MNHEY and CDR2 SVGAGI come from the germline V gene. Trimming cost V 10 bases and J 2 bases; bases outside gene matches: 5. There are 12 residues in the CDR3. The CDR3 is CATAGPTYEQYF. In nucleotides, the CDR3 is TGTGCCACAGCGGGACCCACCTACGAGCAGTACTTC.

The chain recombines TRBV5-1 with TRBJ2-3; D call uncertain. The CDR3 has 12 residues. The germline V gene has CDR1 SGHRS and CDR2 YFSETQ. The DNA for the CDR3 is TGCCTACGACTGAAATCCACAGATACGCAGTATTTT. Protein: CLRLKSTDTQYF.

This clone was seen many times. V and J are TRBV11-2 and TRBJ1-3; D is ambiguous. With 4 bases removed from V and 0 bases from J, the gap between germline ends came to 7 bases. CDR1 SGHAT and CDR2 FQNNGV come from the germline V gene. This CDR3 contains 14 residues. CDR3 amino acids: CASSYRASGNTIYF. CDR3 nucleotide sequence: TGTGCCAGCAGCTACCGAGCCTCTGGAAACACCATATATTTT.